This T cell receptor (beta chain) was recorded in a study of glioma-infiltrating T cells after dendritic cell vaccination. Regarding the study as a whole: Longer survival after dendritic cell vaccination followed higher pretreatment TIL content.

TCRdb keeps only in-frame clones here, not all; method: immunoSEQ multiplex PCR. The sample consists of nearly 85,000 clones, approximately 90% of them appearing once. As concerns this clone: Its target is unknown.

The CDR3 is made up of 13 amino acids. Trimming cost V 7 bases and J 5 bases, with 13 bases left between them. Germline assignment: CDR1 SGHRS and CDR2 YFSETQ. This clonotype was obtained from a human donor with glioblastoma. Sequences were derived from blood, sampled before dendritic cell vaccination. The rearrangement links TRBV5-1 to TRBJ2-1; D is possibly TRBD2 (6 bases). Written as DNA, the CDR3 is TGCGCCAGCTTCGGCGGGACTGACAATGAGCAGTTCTTC. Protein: CASFGGTDNEQFF.